These 13 T cell receptor beta chains originate from one sample sequenced in a study of blood T cells in healthy people across ages. Primed by a sample-barcoded 5' primer and a J-beta primer mix, a second PCR proceeded for 7 to 11 cycles. A single record per CDR3 protein comes from TCRdb applying MiXCR to the 5' RACE reads. Of about 830,000 distinct CDR3 sequences in the sample, about 62% were seen once. Sample: blood. These receptors were obtained from a man younger than 40 in good health.

This clonotype was recorded a few times. This sequence joins TRBV10-3 and TRBJ1-5; D gene ambiguous. The germline V gene encodes CDR1 ENHRY and CDR2 SYGVKD. The CDR3 consists of 13 residues. V dropped 1 base and J dropped 2 bases, with 3 bases sitting between them. The CDR3 nucleotides are TGTGCCATCAGTGAGTATGGCAATCAGCCCCAGCATTTT. This encodes CAISEYGNQPQHF.

This clonotype was observed a few times. The rearrangement uses TRBV2 and TRBJ2-5, with unresolved D. The V gene's germline CDR1 is SNHLY and CDR2 FYNNEI. Trimming shortened V by 6 bases and J by 7 bases, and 12 bases separated the two germline ends. This CDR3 is 12 amino acids long. CDR3 residues: CASRTAEWTQYF. The CDR3 DNA is TGTGCCAGCAGGACGGCAGAATGGACCCAGTACTTC.

CDR3 sequence (DNA): TGTGCCAGCAGCTCCGGGACGGTTTCTAGCAATCAGCCCCAGCATTTT. Its protein is CASSSGTVSSNQPQHF. The V call is TRBV7-3, the J call TRBJ1-5, with D possibly matching TRBD1 (5 bases). This CDR3 is built from 16 residues. CDR1 and CDR2 from the germline V gene are SGHTA and FQGTGA. Trimming pared 4 bases from V and 0 bases from J, leaving 13 bases between.

The V call is TRBV28, the J call TRBJ2-6; no clear D. This CDR3 is 12 amino acids long. The germline CDR1 and CDR2 sequences are MDHEN and SYDVKM. V dropped 8 bases and J dropped 3 bases, with 5 bases sitting between them. The CDR3, as DNA: TGTGCCAGCGCCCGTGGGGCCAACGTCCTGACTTTC. Protein product: CASARGANVLTF.

This clonotype has at least ten counts. The V and J genes are TRBV6-2 or TRBV6-3 and TRBJ2-7; D is undetermined. V was trimmed by 2 bases and J by 2 bases, leaving 1 base between them. The CDR3 runs 11 residues. Germline V lookup: CDR1 MNHEY, CDR2 SVGEGT. This CDR3 is CASSYTYEQYF. For the CDR3, the DNA is TGTGCCAGCAGTTACACCTACGAGCAGTACTTC.

V gene TRBV5-6 combines with J gene TRBJ2-1; 8 positions agree with TRBD2. The CDR3 is 13 amino acids. Germline-derived CDR1 and CDR2 are SGHDT and YYEEEE. V lost 3 bases to trimming and J lost 12 bases; unmatched junction nucleotides: 8. For the CDR3, the DNA is TGTGCCAGCAGCTCCGGGAGGGGACTCGGGCAGTTCTTC. Protein sequence: CASSSGRGLGQFF.

This chain joins TRBV20-1 and TRBJ2-5; 10 bases map to TRBD1. This CDR3 is built from 15 residues. J lost 4 bases, V lost 1 base, and 6 bases had no gene match. In germline, CDR1 is DFQATT, CDR2 SNEGSKA (reference sequence). CDR3 protein: CSARGDRGISETQYF. DNA of the CDR3: TGCAGTGCTAGAGGGGACAGGGGTATATCAGAGACCCAGTACTTC.

The chain joins TRBV2 to TRBJ2-4; 8 bases are shared with TRBD1. V shed 6 bases, J shed 0 bases, and the junction held 4 bases outside the gene matches. The CDR3 extends over 15 amino acids. CDR1 is SNHLY and CDR2 is FYNNEI in the germline V gene. CDR3 in amino acids: CASRGDRLAKNIQYF. CDR3 DNA sequence: TGTGCCAGCAGGGGGGACAGGTTAGCCAAAAACATTCAGTACTTC.

This clonotype was seen a handful of times. This chain joins TRBV18 and TRBJ1-5; D uncertain. The V end was cut by 3 bases, the J end by 3 bases, with 12 bases between. The CDR3 consists of 15 residues. CDR1 is KGHSH, CDR2 LQKENI, per germline. The CDR3 sequence: CASSPARGLNQPQHF. CDR3 in DNA: TGTGCCAGCTCACCCGCCCGCGGACTCAATCAGCCCCAGCATTTT.

J is TRBJ2-4 and V is TRBV6-2 or TRBV6-3, with a weak D call TRBD1 (5 bases). Near its end, the DNA agrees better with TRBJ2-7, so the J call may be wrong. The germline V gene encodes CDR1 MNHEY and CDR2 SVGEGT. This CDR3 spans 18 amino acids. CDR3 sequence (DNA): TGTGCCAGCAGTTACTCGAGAAGGGGTTCGTGGTCACCCTACGAGCAGTACTTC. Translation gives CASSYSRRGSWSPYEQYF.

CDR3 nucleotides: TGTGCCACCAGCCCCCGGTCCTTCTCCTACGAGCAGTACTTC. Its protein product is CATSPRSFSYEQYF. V gene TRBV15 combines with J gene TRBJ2-7, with D unclear. CDR1 is LNHNV, CDR2 YYDKDF, per germline (reference sequence). CDR3 length equals 14 residues. V gave up 5 bases and J gave up 0 bases, with 11 bases separating them. The whole variable domain, remainder taken from reference TRBV15 and TRBJ2-7, is DAMVIQNPRYQVTQFGKPVTLSCSQTLNHNVMYWYQQKSSQAPKLLFHYYDKDFNNEADTPDNFQSRRPNTSFCFLDIRSPGLGDTAMYLCATSPRSFSYEQYFGPGTRLTVT.

J is TRBJ2-3 and V is TRBV7-2, with D unclear. This CDR3 spans 15 amino acids. Germline V gene data show CDR1 as SGHTA and CDR2 as FQGNSA. Trimming took off 1 base at V and 2 bases at J, with 10 bases between the two ends. CDR3: CASSLVQEFTDTQYF. The CDR3, as DNA: TGTGCCAGCAGCTTAGTACAAGAGTTCACAGATACGCAGTATTTT. Full variable domain (remainder filled in from reference TRBV7-2 and TRBJ2-3): GAGVSQSPSNKVTEKGKDVELRCDPISGHTALYWYRQSLGQGLEFLIYFQGNSAPDKSGLPSDRFSAERTGGSVSTLTIQRTQQEDSAVYLCASSLVQEFTDTQYFGPGTRLTVL.

Notes on this clonotype: The germline gene is not matched at one end of the junction; a read error may be the cause. The chain combines TRBV6-1 with TRBJ1-2, with 8 bases that match TRBD1. The germline CDR1 and CDR2 sequences are MNHNS and SASEGT. This CDR3 region has 15 residues. The CDR3 sequence is CTSSPRTGTHYGYTF. The DNA for the CDR3 is TGTACCAGCAGCCCCCGGACAGGGACTCATTATGGCTACACCTTC.